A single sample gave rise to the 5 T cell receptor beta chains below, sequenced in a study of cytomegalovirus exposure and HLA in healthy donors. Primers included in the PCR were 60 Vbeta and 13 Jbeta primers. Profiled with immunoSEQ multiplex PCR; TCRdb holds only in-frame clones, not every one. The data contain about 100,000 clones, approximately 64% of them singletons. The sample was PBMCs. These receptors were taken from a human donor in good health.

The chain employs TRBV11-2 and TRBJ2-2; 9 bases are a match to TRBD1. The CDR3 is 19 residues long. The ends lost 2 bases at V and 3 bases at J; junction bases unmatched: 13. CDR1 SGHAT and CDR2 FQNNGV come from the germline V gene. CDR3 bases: TGTGCCAGCAGCTTATGGCCCCCGGGACAGGGTCGGTACACCGGGGAGCTGTTTTTT. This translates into CASSLWPPGQGRYTGELFF.

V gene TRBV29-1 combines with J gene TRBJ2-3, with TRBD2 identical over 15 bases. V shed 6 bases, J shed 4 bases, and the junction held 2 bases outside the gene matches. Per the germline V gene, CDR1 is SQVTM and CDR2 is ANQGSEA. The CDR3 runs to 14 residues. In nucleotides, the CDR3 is TGCAGCGTAGGACTAGCGGGAGGGTCAGATACGCAGTATTTT. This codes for CSVGLAGGSDTQYF.

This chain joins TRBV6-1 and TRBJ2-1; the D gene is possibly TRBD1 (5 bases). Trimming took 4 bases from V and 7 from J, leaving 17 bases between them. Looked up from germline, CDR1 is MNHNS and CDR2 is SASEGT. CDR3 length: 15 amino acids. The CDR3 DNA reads TGTGCCAGCAGTGGGGGCAGGGTTGCCCTAAATGAGCAGTTCTTC. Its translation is CASSGGRVALNEQFF.

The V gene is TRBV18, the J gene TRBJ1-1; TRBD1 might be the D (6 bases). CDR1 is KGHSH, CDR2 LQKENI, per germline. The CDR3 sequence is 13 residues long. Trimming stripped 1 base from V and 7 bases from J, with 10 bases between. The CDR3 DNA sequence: TGTGCCAGCTCACCACGGGACACGGGTGAAGCTTTCTTT. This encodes CASSPRDTGEAFF. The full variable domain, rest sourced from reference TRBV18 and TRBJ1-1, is NAGVMQNPRHLVRRRGQEARLRCSPMKGHSHVYWYRQLPEEGLKFMVYLQKENIIDESGMPKERFSAEFPKEGPSILRIQQVVRGDSAAYFCASSPRDTGEAFFGQGTRLTVV.

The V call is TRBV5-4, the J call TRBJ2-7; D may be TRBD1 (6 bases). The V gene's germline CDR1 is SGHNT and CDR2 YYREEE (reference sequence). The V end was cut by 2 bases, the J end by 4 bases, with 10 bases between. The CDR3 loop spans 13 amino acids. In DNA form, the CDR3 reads TGTGCCAGCAGCTTTGGGACAAATTACGAGCAGTACTTC. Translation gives CASSFGTNYEQYF.